This T cell receptor beta chain was observed in a study of blood T cell repertoires in COVID-19. The wider study: The United States, Italy and Spain supplied acute and convalescent COVID-19 samples. T cells, B-cell-depleted T cells, or PBMCs provided the cDNA or gDNA that served as material.

Authors' analysis steps: The assay estimated nucleated cells by amplifying reference gene primers. The repertoire was sequenced with immunoSEQ multiplex PCR; TCRdb's copy has only in-frame clones and lacks some. The V and J calls and clone size were taken over from that table, and D and trimming were inferred from the DNA. The sample lists about 150,000 clones; 75% to 95% were seen once. After removal of 1 base from V and 2 bases from J, the junction contained 9 bases not matched to a gene. The CDR3 is made up of 18 amino acids. Germline-derived CDR1 and CDR2 are SGHAT and FQNNGV. Sequencing was done on a sample of peripheral blood. J is TRBJ2-1 and V is TRBV11-2; 9 bases are shared with TRBD2. This clonotype was sampled from a man aged 50 to 59 with acute or convalescent COVID-19. CDR3 loop: CASSLVSLAGYPYNEQFF. Here the CDR3 DNA reads TGTGCCAGCAGCTTAGTTAGCCTAGCGGGGTACCCCTACAATGAGCAGTTCTTC.